The present T cell receptor beta chain was sequenced within a study of T cells after posttransplantation cyclophosphamide. Study-level points and caveats: Later post-transplant blood repertoires were often dominated by donor CD8+ memory clones.

Control samples came 1 year after myeloablative marrow transplants with methotrexate plus calcineurin inhibitor. V gave up 4 bases and J gave up 0 bases, with 9 bases separating them. Germline V gene lookup returns CDR1 SEHNR and CDR2 FQNEAQ (reference sequence). There are 14 residues in the CDR3. The protocol was immunoSEQ multiplex PCR, while the TCRdb copy is restricted to in-frame clones and leaves out a portion. The table records some 21,000 clones, roughly 85% of them present only once. A word on this clone: Its antigen is not known.

The rearrangement links TRBV7-9 to TRBJ1-1, with D perhaps matching TRBD1 (5 bases). The TCR comes from a female patient younger than 45 who received an allogeneic stem cell transplant from an unrelated donor, was CMV-positive, and had acute and chronic GVHD. The graft donor may account for some of the T cells. Sequencing used PBMCs, obtained 362 days after allogeneic stem cell transplant with calcineurin inhibitor and methotrexate. The CDR3 protein is CASSSTEMNTEAFF. CDR3 DNA sequence: TGTGCCAGCAGCTCGACAGAGATGAACACTGAAGCTTTCTTT.